Listed below are T cell receptor beta chains from one sample, sequenced in a study of T-cell memory formation after mild COVID-19. TCRdb reanalysed the 5' RACE reads using MiXCR and keeps one entry per CDR3 protein. The sample lists 200,000 to 300,000 distinct CDR3 sequences; around a tenth were seen once. Input material: PBMCs or a T cell subset sorted from them (not recorded which). The receptor set was obtained from a man in his late teens or twenties who had mild COVID-19 (a few samples of this study predate the infection). Cell type and time point are not known. The CDR3 runs from the conserved cysteine through the conserved F or W. The D gene is left open where the match is weak. Not every row has a clone size; where given, it reads once, few, many or a size class.

clone size,J gene,D gene,V gene,CDR3 DNA,CDR3 protein
-,TRBJ1-4,-,TRBV28,TGTGCCAGCAGTCTTATGACAGTAATCACTAATGAAAAACTGTTTTTT,CASSLMTVITNEKLFF
-,TRBJ1-6,TRBD1,TRBV3-1,TGTGCCAGCACCAGACAGGGGGTATTGTCGAATTCACCCCTCCACTTT,CASTRQGVLSNSPLHF
few,TRBJ2-1,-,TRBV7-9,TGTGCCAGCAGCCCCCCCCCCAGGTTTGGCAATGAGCAGTTCTTC,CASSPPPRFGNEQFF
few,TRBJ2-1,TRBD2,TRBV20-1,TGCAGTGCAACGGGACTAGCGGAGAGCTCCTACAATGAGCAGTTCTTC,CSATGLAESSYNEQFF
few,TRBJ1-2,-,TRBV4-1,TGCGCCAGCAGCCAGACCAGGATTGGCTATGGCTACACCTTC,CASSQTRIGYGYTF
few,TRBJ2-4,-,TRBV3-1,TGTGCCAGCAGCCGTAATACAGGGTCAGGGGACATTCAGTACTTC,CASSRNTGSGDIQYF
few,TRBJ2-2,TRBD2,TRBV29-1,TGCAGCGCCCGGACTAGCACGGGCCGAACAACCGGGGAGCTGTTTTTT,CSARTSTGRTTGELFF
-,TRBJ2-1,-,TRBV5-5,TGTGCCAGCAGCACCAGGACAATGTTCAATGAGCAGTTCTTC,CASSTRTMFNEQFF
many,TRBJ2-3,TRBD2,TRBV4-2,TGTGCCAGCAGCCAAGATGTTGTGGGACTAGGTATTCAAGATACGCAGTATTTT,CASSQDVVGLGIQDTQYF
-,TRBJ1-2,TRBD1,TRBV7-2,TGTGCCAGCAGCGGCGAGACAGGGTTCTATGGCTACACCTTC,CASSGETGFYGYTF
many,TRBJ2-2,TRBD2,TRBV5-1,TGCGCCAGCAGCTCACTAGCGGGGGACACCGGGGAGCTGTTTTTT,CASSSLAGDTGELFF
few,TRBJ1-1,-,TRBV20-1,TGCAGTGCTAGAACCCCGGCAGCTTTCTTT,CSARTPAAFF
-,TRBJ2-3,TRBD2,TRBV10-3,TGTGCCATCAGCAATAGCGGGGGGAACACAGATACGCAGTATTTT,CAISNSGGNTDTQYF
few,TRBJ1-3,TRBD1,TRBV6-5,TGTGCCAGCAGTCCGACAGGGGGAAACACCATATATTTT,CASSPTGGNTIYF
-,TRBJ2-1,-,TRBV20-1,TGCAGTGCTAGAGAGGACCGACTAGGGCGTTACAATGAGCAGTTCTTC,CSAREDRLGRYNEQFF
-,TRBJ1-5,-,TRBV4-1,TGCGCCAGCAGCGTTCGGGACTCAGGCAATCAGCCCCAGCATTTT,CASSVRDSGNQPQHF
-,TRBJ2-7,-,TRBV19,TGTGCCAGTAGAGCAGGGATGGACTACGAGCAGTACTTC,CASRAGMDYEQYF
many,TRBJ2-3,-,TRBV27,TGTGCCAGCAGTTCTGGTCGGACTGAATACCCAGATACGCAGTATTTT,CASSSGRTEYPDTQYF
few,TRBJ1-6,-,TRBV5-1,TGCGCCAGCAGCTTGCGACCTCGTCCGGGCAATTCACCCCTCCACTTT,CASSLRPRPGNSPLHF
-,TRBJ1-5,-,TRBV20-1,TGCAGTGCTAGAGAGTCAGGGAATCAGCCCCAGCATTTT,CSARESGNQPQHF
-,TRBJ2-1,-,TRBV7-8,TGTGCCAGCAGCTCCGGCCCTTTGGGCGGGGCGTACAATGAGCAGTTCTTC,CASSSGPLGGAYNEQFF
few,TRBJ2-2,-,TRBV11-2,TGTGCCAGCAGATCCTGGGCGAGACGGGGGCTCACCGGGGAGCTGTTTTTT,CASRSWARRGLTGELFF
-,TRBJ1-1,TRBD1,TRBV12-3/TRBV12-4,TGTGCCAGCAGTGGACAGGTGAACACTGAAGCTTTCTTT,CASSGQVNTEAFF
-,TRBJ1-1,-,TRBV6-5,TGTGCCAGCAGTTACTATCCCATCACTGAAGCTTTCTTT,CASSYYPITEAFF
few,TRBJ1-2,-,TRBV28,TGTGCCAGCACCCCGGGCAGGGTGAGTGGCTACACCTTC,CASTPGRVSGYTF
-,TRBJ1-1,-,TRBV4-1,TGCGCCAGCAGCCATCACAGGAACCCGAACACTGAAGCTTTCTTT,CASSHHRNPNTEAFF
few,TRBJ2-3,-,TRBV5-1,TGCGCCAGCAGCTTGGGGGGCTCCGCCTTCACAGATACGCAGTATTTT,CASSLGGSAFTDTQYF
many,TRBJ2-5,-,TRBV7-2,TGTGCCAGCAGCTTAGCGCGACTCGGTACGAGGACCCAGTACTTC,CASSLARLGTRTQYF
many,TRBJ2-2,-,TRBV12-3/TRBV12-4,TGTGCCAGCAGTTTGGGACCGTTCACCGGGGAGCTGTTTTTT,CASSLGPFTGELFF
-,TRBJ2-7,-,TRBV4-3,TGCGCCAGCAGCCAAGACCACAGGCTGGGAGCCGAGCAGTACTTC,CASSQDHRLGAEQYF
many,TRBJ2-4,-,TRBV20-1,TGCAGTGCTAGAAGTCAGGCGAACAAAAACATTCAGTACTTC,CSARSQANKNIQYF
-,TRBJ1-5,TRBD1,TRBV6-2/TRBV6-3,TGTGCCAGCAGTTGGGGACAGGGTGGGGAGTATCAGCCCCAGCATTTT,CASSWGQGGEYQPQHF
-,TRBJ1-6,-,TRBV5-1,TGCGCCAGCAGCTTGGAGGGCCGGAATAATTCACCCCTCCACTTT,CASSLEGRNNSPLHF
many,TRBJ2-3,-,TRBV5-1,TGCGCCAGCAGCTTAGGGGTAAGCACAGATACGCAGTATTTT,CASSLGVSTDTQYF
few,TRBJ1-6,-,TRBV10-3,TGTGCCATCAGTGAAAATTCACCCCTCCACTTT,CAISENSPLHF
-,TRBJ2-7,-,TRBV18,TGTGCCAGCTCACCACCCTATGACGAGCAGTACTTC,CASSPPYDEQYF
few,TRBJ2-5,-,TRBV20-1,TGCAGTGCTAGGGACTTGTACCAAGAGACCCAGTACTTC,CSARDLYQETQYF
-,TRBJ1-5,-,TRBV20-1,TGCAGTGCTAGTCAGGGTGGGGGCGGGAGCAATCAGCCCCAGCATTTT,CSASQGGGGSNQPQHF
many,TRBJ2-3,TRBD2,TRBV15,TGTGCCACCAGCAGAGATTACTCGGGGGGGCCCACAGATACGCAGTATTTT,CATSRDYSGGPTDTQYF
-,TRBJ2-7,-,TRBV5-8,TGTGCCAGCAGATGGGACTACTTC,CASRWDYF
few,TRBJ2-1,TRBD2,TRBV6-5,TGTGCCAGCAGTTACGGGCTCGGGTCTAGCGGAAATGAGCAGTTCTTC,CASSYGLGSSGNEQFF
many,TRBJ2-3,-,TRBV18,TGTGCCAGCTCGAGGGGAGATACGCAGTATTTT,CASSRGDTQYF
few,TRBJ1-6,-,TRBV6-5,TGTGCCAGCAGGGTGGAATCCTATAATTCACCCCTCCACTTT,CASRVESYNSPLHF
-,TRBJ1-1,-,TRBV9,TGTGCCAGCAACCCAAGGGGGAACACTGAAGCTTTCTTT,CASNPRGNTEAFF
-,TRBJ2-1,-,TRBV7-2,TGTGCCAGCAGCATCGAGTACAGGGTCCATGAGCAGTTCTTC,CASSIEYRVHEQFF
few,TRBJ1-1,-,TRBV7-9,TGTGCCAGCACAACCAATTCGAACACTGAAGCTTTCTTT,CASTTNSNTEAFF
-,TRBJ2-3,-,TRBV7-2,TGTGCCAGCAGCTTAGCGGGGGCTCGCACAGATACGCAGTATTTT,CASSLAGARTDTQYF
-,TRBJ1-5,-,TRBV7-9,TGTGCCAGCAGCTTAGCAGGGGCTGACAATCAGCCCCAGCATTTT,CASSLAGADNQPQHF
many,TRBJ2-3,-,TRBV5-1,TGCGCCAGCAGCTTCTCGGTGGACACAGATACGCAGTATTTT,CASSFSVDTDTQYF
-,TRBJ2-3,TRBD2,TRBV5-4,TGTGCCAGCAGCTTGTGGCGGGGGGGCCGGGTCACAGATACGCAGTATTTT,CASSLWRGGRVTDTQYF
many,TRBJ2-1,TRBD1,TRBV5-1,TGCGCCAGCCACACAGGACAGGGAAGTCGCGAGCAGTTCTTC,CASHTGQGSREQFF
-,TRBJ2-5,TRBD2,TRBV6-5,TGTGCCAGCAGTGCTAGCGGGGGAGTTCAAGAGACCCAGTACTTC,CASSASGGVQETQYF
-,TRBJ2-3,-,TRBV9,TGTGCGACCGGGAAGGACACCCCAGATACGCAGTATTTT,CATGKDTPDTQYF
-,TRBJ2-2,-,TRBV6-1,TGTGCCAGCAGTGAATTACCTGGAGGGTTCGGGGAGCTGTTTTTT,CASSELPGGFGELFF
many,TRBJ2-2,TRBD1,TRBV5-1,TGCGCCAGCACCCCACTGACAGGGAGTATCGGGGAGCTGTTTTTT,CASTPLTGSIGELFF
few,TRBJ2-5,-,TRBV12-3/TRBV12-4,TGTGCCAGCAGTTATCGGGGGTCTGAGACCCAGTACTTC,CASSYRGSETQYF